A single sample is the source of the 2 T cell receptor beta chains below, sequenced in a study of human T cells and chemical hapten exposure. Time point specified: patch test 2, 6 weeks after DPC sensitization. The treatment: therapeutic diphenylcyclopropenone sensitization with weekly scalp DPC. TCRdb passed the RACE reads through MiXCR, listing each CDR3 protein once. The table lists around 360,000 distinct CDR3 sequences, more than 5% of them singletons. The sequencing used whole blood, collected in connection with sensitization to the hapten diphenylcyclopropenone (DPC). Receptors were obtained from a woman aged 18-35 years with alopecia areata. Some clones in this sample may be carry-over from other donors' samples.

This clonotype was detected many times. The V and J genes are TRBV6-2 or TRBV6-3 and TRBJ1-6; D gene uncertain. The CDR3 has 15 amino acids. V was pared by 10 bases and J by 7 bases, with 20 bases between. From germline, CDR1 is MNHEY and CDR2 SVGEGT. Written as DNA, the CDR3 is TGTGCCACCTCCTTATCAGCGCGAGGCAATTCACCCCTCCACTTT. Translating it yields CATSLSARGNSPLHF.

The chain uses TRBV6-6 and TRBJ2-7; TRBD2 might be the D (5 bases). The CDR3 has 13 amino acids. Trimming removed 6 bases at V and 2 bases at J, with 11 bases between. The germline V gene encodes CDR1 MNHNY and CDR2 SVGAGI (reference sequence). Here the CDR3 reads CASSAGVAYEQYF. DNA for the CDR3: TGTGCCAGCAGCGCCGGGGTAGCCTACGAGCAGTACTTC.